The 30 T cell receptor beta chains listed next were all sequenced from one sample in a study of T cell repertoires in ileal Crohn's disease. The method was immunoSEQ multiplex PCR; TCRdb's version includes in-frame clones alone and lacks a portion of them. Among fewer than 20,000 clones listed, about 60% were seen once. Sequencing was carried out using ileal tissue. Every receptor here comes from an adult with Crohn's disease.

This clone qualifies as medium-sized. CDR3 bases: TGTGCCAGCAGTGTTAGGGGACAGGGGGCGAATGAGCAGTTCTTC. Translating gives CASSVRGQGANEQFF. J is TRBJ2-1 and V is TRBV2; 12 bases line up with TRBD1. The CDR3 is 15 amino acids. Germline CDR1 SNHLY, CDR2 FYNNEI. With 4 bases clipped from V and 7 bases from J, the junction kept 5 bases outside the gene matches.

The chain uses TRBV6-5 and TRBJ2-7, with D perhaps matching TRBD1 (6 bases). The ends were cut back, 2 bases at V and 2 bases at J, with 10 bases in the middle. Germline V gene sequence: CDR1 MNHEY, CDR2 SVGAGI. CDR3 length equals 14 residues. CDR3 DNA: TGTGCCAGCAGTTACCAGGCAGGGGCCTACGAGCAGTACTTC. Translating gives CASSYQAGAYEQYF.

This clone was detected only once. The chain has TRBV18 and TRBJ2-7; D gene ambiguous. V was pared by 3 bases and J by 0 bases, with 6 bases between. The germline gives CDR1 KGHSH, CDR2 LQKENI. The CDR3 loop spans 13 amino acids. The DNA for the CDR3 is TGTGCCAGCTCACCCCCGAGCTCCTACGAGCAGTACTTC. Its translation is CASSPPSSYEQYF.

This chain connects TRBV4-3 to TRBJ2-3; 7 bases map to TRBD2. The CDR3 spans 16 residues. CDR1 is LGHNA, CDR2 YSLEER, per germline. V gave up 4 bases and J gave up 4 bases; unmatched junction bases: 11. This chain's CDR3 is CASSPDFGAGADTQYF. For the CDR3, the DNA is TGCGCCAGCAGCCCAGACTTTGGGGCGGGAGCAGATACGCAGTATTTT.

This clone has just one count. The V call is TRBV4-1, the J call TRBJ1-5; TRBD1 might be the D (6 bases). Germline CDR1 and CDR2: MGHRA and YSYEKL. V dropped 1 base and J dropped 3 bases, with 13 bases sitting between them. The CDR3 runs 16 residues. CDR3 protein: CASSQVRTDLNQPQHF. The CDR3 DNA sequence: TGCGCCAGCAGCCAAGTTCGGACAGACCTCAATCAGCCCCAGCATTTT.

This clone showed up just once. The V gene is TRBV10-2, the J gene TRBJ2-1, with 12 bases aligning to TRBD2. The V gene end was trimmed by 8 bases and the J gene end by 7 bases; junction bases not matched to a gene: 9. In germline, CDR1 is WSHSY, CDR2 SAAADI. The CDR3 is 15 amino acids. In DNA form, the CDR3 reads TGCGCCAGCTCGCCGTCGGGACTAGCGGGTAATGAGCAGTTCTTC. Translating gives CASSPSGLAGNEQFF.

This sequence joins TRBV18 and TRBJ2-3; 8 positions match TRBD2. This CDR3 spans 15 amino acids. Germline V lookup: CDR1 KGHSH, CDR2 LQKENI. J lost 3 bases, V lost 6 bases, and 8 bases had no gene match. CDR3 bases: TGTGCCAGCTCCCCGGGACTAGGGCTAACAGATACGCAGTATTTT. Translation: CASSPGLGLTDTQYF.

The V call is TRBV5-1, the J call TRBJ2-7, with TRBD1 matching 9 bases. This CDR3 has 15 amino acids. Per germline, CDR1 SGHRS and CDR2 YFSETQ. V lost 1 base, J lost 2 bases, and 4 bases stayed unmatched. For the CDR3, the DNA is TGCGCCAGCAGCTTGTTGGGACAGGGTACCTACGAGCAGTACTTC. Protein sequence: CASSLLGQGTYEQYF.

The chain has TRBV28 and TRBJ1-1, with TRBD1 as a possible D gene (6 bases). CDR1 is MDHEN and CDR2 is SYDVKM in the germline V gene. This CDR3 contains 14 residues. The V end was cut by 2 bases, the J end by 9 bases, with 16 bases between. The CDR3 here is CASSLPDRSFKAFF. CDR3 DNA sequence: TGTGCCAGCAGTTTACCGGACAGAAGCTTTAAAGCTTTCTTT.

CDR3 residues: CASRRQVNTEAFF. CDR3 DNA sequence: TGTGCCAGCAGGCGACAGGTGAACACTGAAGCTTTCTTT. The genes are TRBV28 and TRBJ1-1; D perhaps matches TRBD1 (6 bases). The germline V gene encodes CDR1 MDHEN and CDR2 SYDVKM. The V gene lost 6 bases and the J gene lost 0 bases, with 8 bases spanning the gap. CDR3 size: 13 residues.

The chain couples TRBV28 to TRBJ2-7; D may be TRBD2 (5 bases). Deletions cut 6 bases from V and 0 bases from J, with 9 bases between. CDR1 is MDHEN, CDR2 SYDVKM, per germline. The CDR3 consists of 13 residues. CDR3 in DNA: TGTGCCAGCAGCTCAGGAGGCTCCTACGAGCAGTACTTC. It specifies CASSSGGSYEQYF. Filled out from reference TRBV28 and TRBJ2-7, the complete variable domain reads DVKVTQSSRYLVKRTGEKVFLECVQDMDHENMFWYRQDPGLGLRLIYFSYDVKMKEKGDIPEGYSVSREKKERFSLILESASTNQTSMYLCASSSGGSYEQYFGPGTRLTVT.

DNA of the CDR3: TGTGCCAGCAGTGACCCGGGACAGGGGGCCTACTCCTCCTACGAGCAGTACTTC. Translated, it gives CASSDPGQGAYSSYEQYF. The V and J genes are TRBV2 and TRBJ2-7, with 12 nucleotides matching TRBD1. With V trimmed by 3 bases and J by 0 bases, 9 bases remained unmatched. The CDR3 has 18 amino acids. Germline CDR1 is SNHLY and CDR2 is FYNNEI.

On this clone: Sequence at one end of the junction differs from germline and may be a read error. The chain recombines TRBV7-2 with TRBJ1-1, with 7 bases identical to TRBD1. In germline, CDR1 is SGHTA, CDR2 FQGNSA. The length of the CDR3 is 13 residues. CDR3 in amino acids: CASSLLSGRGQRF. The CDR3, as DNA: TGTGCCAGCAGCTTATTGTCAGGGCGGGGACAGAGATTT.

CDR3 bases: TGTGCCGGCCGAGGGAGGGTGAACACTGAAGCTTTCTTT. Protein product: CAGRGRVNTEAFF. The J gene is TRBJ1-1, the V gene TRBV30, with D unclear. Germline V gene data show CDR1 as GTSNPN and CDR2 as SVGIG (reference sequence). This CDR3 contains 13 residues. V was shortened by 8 bases and J by 0 bases, with 13 bases between the two germline ends.

V usage is TRBV6-5 and J usage is TRBJ1-1, with unresolved D. CDR1 MNHEY and CDR2 SVGAGI come from the germline V gene. The CDR3 spans 13 residues. V was pared by 2 bases and J by 4 bases, with 8 bases between. CDR3 bases: TGTGCCAGCAGTTACATGAGGGTCACTGAAGCTTTCTTT. Its translation is CASSYMRVTEAFF.

The rearrangement links TRBV19 to TRBJ1-1; 10 nucleotides align to TRBD1. The CDR3 has 14 residues. V was pared by 8 bases and J by 1 base, with 4 bases of the junction left unmatched. Germline values: CDR1 LNHDA, CDR2 SQIVND (reference sequence). CDR3: CASLGQGKNTEAFF. The CDR3 DNA follows: TGTGCCAGTTTGGGACAGGGGAAGAACACTGAAGCTTTCTTT.

The V and J genes are TRBV2 and TRBJ2-5; D is possibly TRBD2 (6 bases). The CDR3 spans 17 residues. Germline V gives CDR1 SNHLY, CDR2 FYNNEI. V lost 2 bases and J lost 4, with 20 bases in between. The DNA of the CDR3 is TGTGCCAGCAGTGAATCCATTGCGGGAACGAGAGGAGAGACCCAGTACTTC. It codes for CASSESIAGTRGETQYF.

J is TRBJ2-5 and V is TRBV2; TRBD2 aligns across 8 bases. The CDR3 covers 15 residues. The V gene's germline CDR1 is SNHLY and CDR2 FYNNEI. The V gene end was trimmed by 7 bases and the J gene end by 5 bases; junction bases not matched to a gene: 12. CDR3 residues: CASNPGGAGMETQYF. As DNA, the CDR3 is TGTGCCAGCAATCCCGGGGGGGCGGGTATGGAGACCCAGTACTTC. The entire variable domain, with the rest obtained from reference TRBV2 and TRBJ2-5, is as follows: EPEVTQTPSHQVTQMGQEVILRCVPISNHLYFYWYRQILGQKVEFLVSFYNNEISEKSEIFDDQFSVERPDGSNFTLKIRSTKLEDSAMYFCASNPGGAGMETQYFGPGTRLLVL.

The J gene is TRBJ2-4, the V gene TRBV15; 10 positions match TRBD2. V dropped 8 bases and J dropped 0; count of bases not matched to a gene: 10. Germline V gene sequence: CDR1 LNHNV, CDR2 YYDKDF (reference sequence). The CDR3 has 17 residues. The CDR3 DNA is TGTGCCACCGGCTCCCGGACTAGCGGCATAGCCAAAAACATTCAGTACTTC. Translating gives CATGSRTSGIAKNIQYF.

This chain uses TRBV6-5 with TRBJ1-5; D gene unclear. This CDR3 region has 13 residues. The germline V gene encodes CDR1 MNHEY and CDR2 SVGAGI. The V and J ends lost 4 bases and 0 bases respectively, with 4 bases between them. The CDR3 here is CASSSGSNQPQHF. CDR3 DNA: TGTGCCAGCAGTTCCGGTAGCAATCAGCCCCAGCATTTT.

The chain recombines TRBV2 with TRBJ2-2, with a possible D match to TRBD2 (6 bases). The CDR3 spans 15 residues. V lost 7 bases, J lost 0 bases, and 12 bases lay in between. The germline V gene encodes CDR1 SNHLY and CDR2 FYNNEI. CDR3 sequence reads: CASKAIAANTGELFF. CDR3 sequence (DNA): TGTGCCAGCAAGGCGATAGCGGCGAACACCGGGGAGCTGTTTTTT. Supplemented by reference TRBV2 and TRBJ2-2, the full variable domain reads EPEVTQTPSHQVTQMGQEVILRCVPISNHLYFYWYRQILGQKVEFLVSFYNNEISEKSEIFDDQFSVERPDGSNFTLKIRSTKLEDSAMYFCASKAIAANTGELFFGEGSRLTVL.

The chain links TRBV11-3 to TRBJ2-2; D unresolved. CDR1 is SGHNT and CDR2 is YENEEA in the germline V gene. The CDR3 has 14 amino acids. Trimming removed 3 bases from V and 3 bases from J, with 8 bases in between. This CDR3 is CASSFQTHTGELFF. CDR3 DNA: TGTGCCAGCAGCTTTCAGACACACACCGGGGAGCTGTTTTTT.

The V gene is TRBV7-6, the J gene TRBJ1-1; D is unclear. The germline CDR1 and CDR2 sequences are SGHVS and FNYEAQ. Trimming cost V 1 base and J 1 base, with 7 bases left between them. CDR3 length equals 14 residues. CDR3 bases: TGTGCCAGCAGCTTAGATCCTAAGAACACTGAAGCTTTCTTT. This gives the protein CASSLDPKNTEAFF.

The V gene is TRBV18, the J gene TRBJ1-1; weak D call: TRBD1 (5 bases). The CDR3 totals 16 residues. The V gene's germline CDR1 is KGHSH and CDR2 LQKENI. V lost 2 bases and J lost 2, with 15 bases in between. The CDR3 reads CASSPVRQKHNTEAFF. CDR3 bases: TGTGCCAGCTCACCAGTAAGACAGAAACATAACACTGAAGCTTTCTTT.

J is TRBJ2-7 and V is TRBV5-6, with 7 nucleotides matching TRBD2. Germline-derived CDR1 and CDR2 are SGHDT and YYEEEE. With 4 bases clipped from V and 4 bases from J, the junction kept 11 bases outside the gene matches. The CDR3 is made up of 15 amino acids. CDR3 nucleotide sequence: TGTGCCAGCAGCCTCTTGGGGGAGGGGAAATACGAGCAGTACTTC. Protein product: CASSLLGEGKYEQYF. The full variable domain, in which reference TRBV5-6 and TRBJ2-7 provide the parts outside the CDR3, is DAGVTQSPTHLIKTRGQQVTLRCSPKSGHDTVSWYQQALGQGPQFIFQYYEEEERQRGNFPDRFSGHQFPNYSSELNVNALLLGDSALYLCASSLLGEGKYEQYFGPGTRLTVT.

The chain is built from TRBV6-1 and TRBJ2-1; 13 nucleotides align to TRBD2. The germline V gene has CDR1 MNHNS and CDR2 SASEGT. The junction had 5 bases not matched to a gene; V was cut back by 6 bases and J by 6 bases. The CDR3 is made up of 15 amino acids. CDR3 loop: CASRPGLAGSNEQFF. CDR3 DNA sequence: TGTGCCAGCAGACCGGGACTAGCGGGAAGCAATGAGCAGTTCTTC.

This clone was detected only a few times. The CDR3 here is CASSQGTSGEQYF. CDR3 nucleotide sequence: TGTGCCAGCAGCCAGGGGACCTCGGGGGAGCAGTACTTC. This chain joins TRBV7-9 and TRBJ2-7; possibly TRBD1 for D (6 bases). The ends were cut back, 5 bases at V and 7 bases at J, with 15 bases in the middle. From germline, CDR1 is SEHNR and CDR2 FQNEAQ (reference sequence). The CDR3 is made up of 13 amino acids.

V gene TRBV28 combines with J gene TRBJ1-5, with 7 bases aligning to TRBD1. The CDR3 has 14 residues. The ends lost 6 bases at V and 7 bases at J; junction bases unmatched: 9. The germline CDR1 and CDR2 sequences are MDHEN and SYDVKM. Here the CDR3 reads CASSKTGPRQPQHF. CDR3 DNA sequence: TGTGCCAGCAGCAAGACAGGGCCTCGGCAGCCCCAGCATTTT.

The V and J genes are TRBV5-6 and TRBJ2-7, with 10 nucleotides matching TRBD2. Per the germline V gene, CDR1 is SGHDT and CDR2 is YYEEEE. Trimming removed 4 bases from V and 0 bases from J; junction bases left unmatched: 10. The CDR3 is 17 amino acids. In nucleotides, the CDR3 is TGTGCCAGCAGCCTTGATCTTAGCGGGAGGAGCTCCTACGAGCAGTACTTC. Translated: CASSLDLSGRSSYEQYF.

The chain joins TRBV7-9 to TRBJ2-5; D perhaps matches TRBD2 (6 bases). The germline CDR1 and CDR2 sequences are SEHNR and FQNEAQ (reference sequence). The CDR3 loop spans 16 amino acids. V was trimmed by 1 base and J by 2 bases, leaving 14 bases between them. The CDR3 is CASSLGGTPGQETQYF. The CDR3 DNA is TGTGCCAGCAGCTTAGGTGGGACTCCGGGACAAGAGACCCAGTACTTC. Combining the CDR3 with reference TRBV7-9 and TRBJ2-5 gives the whole variable domain DTGVSQNPRHKITKRGQNVTFRCDPISEHNRLYWYRQTLGQGPEFLTYFQNEAQLEKSRLLSDRFSAERPKGSFSTLEIQRTEQGDSAMYLCASSLGGTPGQETQYFGPGTRLLVL.